This T cell receptor beta chain was sequenced for a study of identical twins (dated by TCRdb to 2015 to 2016). Regarding the research as a whole: To test whether fetal clonotypes persist, this study deep-sequenced TCR alpha and beta repertoires from monozygotic twins, from unrelated adults of various ages, and from cord blood. To rule out contamination, the twin experiments were replicated at different times with different library preparation protocols. General findings and caveats noted by the study authors: Compared with coincidental sharing between unrelated individuals, out-of-frame TCR alpha sequences shared between twins had an excess of sequences with low generation probability. Zero-insertion analyses could be partly confounded by invariant T cells such as MAIT and iNKT, although diverse VJ usage argued against such confounding for most clonotypes. Abundant cord blood beta clonotypes had fewer insertions, young adult naive repertoires showed a similar but weaker trend, and memory repertoires showed no such trend. Because the same donors could not be followed over many years, the conclusions depended on cross-sectional statistical analysis. A weaker excess of twin sharing was found in beta out-of-frame sequences because the signal-to-noise ratio was lowered by fewer shared sequences. In monozygotic twins, out-of-frame TCR alpha sharing was systematically underestimated by recombination models, although the models agreed with sharing between unrelated individuals.

CDR3 length: 16 amino acids, cysteine to phenylalanine. This entry keeps only the CDR3 DNA: 48 bases, framed from base 1. CDR1 and CDR2, per the germline V gene, are SGDLS and YYNGEE. Trimming costs V 2 bases and J 6 bases, and their ends lie 19 bases apart. On this clonotype itself: Which antigen it targets is not known. Per-nucleotide qualities are absent, and no much larger clonotype sits a single base away.

Libraries were prepared through 5' RACE. Sequencing was carried out with an Illumina HiSeq 2000. Template switching introduced a universal primer binding site; the final cDNA contained a unique molecular identifier, enabling accurate counting of TCR cDNA molecules. Specific primers in the conserved constant-segment region were used to synthesize first-strand cDNA for the TCR alpha and beta chains. To control for contamination, each cDNA library was double barcoded with a SMART-Mk sample barcode plus Illumina barcodes. TruSeq adapter sequences along with Illumina sample barcodes were introduced in two successive PCR steps. Sequencing of the TCR alpha and beta cDNA libraries was done on the Illumina HiSeq platform using custom primers. In the source study's methods: Unique molecular identifiers were extracted from raw reads with MiGEC, and CDR3 positions were determined with MiXCR. Recombination models were inferred per individual with the repgenHMM and IGoR tools using an EM algorithm. The analysis of shared clonotypes was done with the tcR package in R, with sharing normalized by the product of cloneset sizes. To study raw recombination without the effects of thymic and clonal selection, out-of-frame nonproductive sequences were analyzed. TCRdb applied fastp at Q25 and MiXCR to the public reads, then kept only in-frame beta chains. Under each unique CDR3 protein, matching rows form one entry showing the most common genes and DNA. These V and J calls are TCRdb output, not the study's own analysis. This sample is represented by under 350,000 distinct CDR3 sequences; less than 9.5% of them were singletons. The leading ten clones occupy about 7.1% of the sample.

All donors were healthy Caucasians. The twin cohort consisted of three pairs of female monozygotic twins, all aged about 18 to 30 years. CD4+ and CD8+ T cell populations were isolated with positive isolation kits from Invitrogen. These sequences were also reported in another study, on yellow fever vaccine responses in identical twins. That second publication adds: According to the authors, in identical twins the way T cells responded to vaccination appeared partly convergent and partly personalized. The study precisely tracked vaccine-responding T cell clones in identical twins.

Material: CD8+ T cells sorted from blood. This clonotype originated in a woman aged 18-30 years in good health. The rearranged chain carries TRBV9 and TRBJ2-3; the D segment might be TRBD1 or TRBD2, since each matches 6 bases. The bases are TGTGCCAGCAGCGTTCACAGGGAAGGGGGGCGTGATACGCAGTATTTT. Its translation reads: CASSVHREGGRDTQYF.